Following are 11 T cell receptor beta chains from one sample sequenced in a study of identical twins. TCRdb passed the 5' RACE reads through MiXCR, listing each CDR3 protein once. The table records 690,000 or so distinct CDR3 sequences, under 9% of them present only once. These records were also assigned to another study, of yellow fever vaccine responses in identical twins.

Sequenced input: PBMCs. The receptor set was obtained from a woman under 30 in good health.

V gene TRBV10-3 combines with J gene TRBJ2-1; no clear D. The germline CDR1 and CDR2 sequences are ENHRY and SYGVKD. CDR3 length equals 15 residues. V lost 4 bases to trimming and J lost 2 bases, with 12 bases between them. CDR3: CAISGETDPYNEQFF. CDR3 in DNA: TGTGCCATCAGTGGAGAAACCGACCCCTACAATGAGCAGTTCTTC.

The chain couples TRBV7-2 to TRBJ2-5, with 12 positions matching TRBD1. Germline V gives CDR1 SGHTA, CDR2 FQGNSA. The junction had 10 bases not matched to a gene; V was cut back by 3 bases and J by 5 bases. The length of the CDR3 is 17 residues. CDR3 DNA: TGTGCCAGCAGCTTCCCGAGGGACAGGGGGCGGGTGGAGACCCAGTACTTC. Residues: CASSFPRDRGRVETQYF.

This chain links TRBV28 with TRBJ1-1, with 7 bases aligning to TRBD1. The CDR3 totals 15 residues. J lost 2 bases, V lost 2 bases, and 5 bases had no gene match. Germline values: CDR1 MDHEN, CDR2 SYDVKM. CDR3 sequence (DNA): TGTGCCAGCAGTTTACTTAGGGGGCCTAACACTGAAGCTTTCTTT. The encoded protein is CASSLLRGPNTEAFF.

V gene TRBV6-1 combines with J gene TRBJ2-7; D possibly corresponds to TRBD2 (6 bases). Germline values: CDR1 MNHNS, CDR2 SASEGT. The CDR3 consists of 15 residues. Trimming removed 6 bases from V and 3 bases from J, with 18 bases in between. The CDR3 DNA reads TGTGCCAGCAGGCCCCACGGGACTCTCCACTACGAGCAGTACTTC. It codes for CASRPHGTLHYEQYF.

The chain links TRBV11-3 to TRBJ2-3; 7 bases line up with TRBD2. V trimming: 5 bases; J trimming: 0 bases; junction bases outside the gene matches: 5. The length of the CDR3 is 15 residues. Germline V CDR1 and CDR2: SGHNT, YENEEA. This CDR3 reads CASSRTRASTDTQYF. CDR3 bases: TGTGCCAGCAGCCGGACTAGGGCGAGCACAGATACGCAGTATTTT.

The rearrangement joins TRBV4-2 to TRBJ2-5, with D possibly being TRBD2 (6 bases). The V gene lost 2 bases and the J gene lost 6 bases, with 16 bases spanning the gap. Germline V gives CDR1 LGHNA, CDR2 YNFKEQ. The CDR3 consists of 15 residues. The DNA for the CDR3 is TGTGCCAGCAGCCAACTCCAGGGAGGAAGACAGACCCAGTACTTC. Its translation: CASSQLQGGRQTQYF.

The chain couples TRBV11-2 to TRBJ2-3; 7 nucleotides match TRBD1. Germline V gives CDR1 SGHAT, CDR2 FQNNGV. The CDR3 runs 15 residues. V trimming: 5 bases; J trimming: 2 bases; junction bases outside the gene matches: 7. CDR3 residues: CASSILTGFTDTQYF. The CDR3 DNA follows: TGTGCCAGCAGCATCCTGACAGGGTTCACAGATACGCAGTATTTT.

The J gene is TRBJ2-5, the V gene TRBV4-3, with D hard to call. V was trimmed by 0 bases and J by 0 bases, leaving 8 bases between them. The germline V gene encodes CDR1 LGHNA and CDR2 YSLEER. CDR3 length equals 15 residues. CDR3 nucleotides: TGCGCCAGCAGCCAAGATCACTGGTACCAAGAGACCCAGTACTTC. This gives the protein CASSQDHWYQETQYF.

This clonotype came up a few times. The rearrangement uses TRBV7-9 and TRBJ2-1, with 13 bases identical to TRBD2. CDR1 is SEHNR, CDR2 FQNEAQ, per germline (reference sequence). V lost 5 bases and J lost 9; bases outside the gene matches: 7. The CDR3 contains 15 residues. The CDR3 DNA reads TGTGCCAGCAGCCCCGGGACTAGCGGGAATTCTGAGCAGTTCTTC. Its translation: CASSPGTSGNSEQFF.

J is TRBJ1-2 and V is TRBV20-1, with D maybe TRBD1 (5 bases). V lost 0 bases to trimming and J lost 5 bases, with 7 bases between them. Germline V gives CDR1 DFQATT, CDR2 SNEGSKA (reference sequence). The CDR3 extends over 12 amino acids. The CDR3 DNA sequence: TGCAGTGCTAGAGAGGGGGTATATGGCTACACCTTC. The encoded protein is CSAREGVYGYTF.

The sample holds a few counts of this clonotype. The rearrangement uses TRBV6-1 and TRBJ2-2; 13 nucleotides match TRBD2. Germline CDR1 reads MNHNS; CDR2 reads SASEGT. The V gene end was trimmed by 6 bases and the J gene end by 7 bases; junction bases not matched to a gene: 11. There are 17 residues in the CDR3. CDR3 sequence (DNA): TGTGCCAGCAGCCAATTACTAGCGGGGGGGCCACACGGGGAGCTGTTTTTT. This sequence encodes CASSQLLAGGPHGELFF.